The T cell receptor beta chain under discussion was sequenced for a study of shared clonotypes between healthy human individuals. General observations from the study: Investigators collected only blood, and repertoires in tissues likely differ.

Assay execution took place at the deep level. Here immunoSEQ multiplex PCR was the method, and the copy in TCRdb shows in-frame clones only, minus some. The repertoire holds under 600,000 clones, 60% to 80% seen once, with around 13% in the top ten. On this clone itself: Its antigen is unidentified.

CDR3 size: 18 residues. Trimming left V 1 base short and J 2 bases short, with 20 bases between. CDR1 SGHRS and CDR2 YFSETQ come from the germline V gene. The sequencing sample was made of PBMCs. The clonotype originates from a woman in her thirties or forties in good health. Some clones in this sample may be carry-over from other donors' samples. This chain links TRBV5-1 with TRBJ2-3, with D possibly matching TRBD1 (5 bases). The CDR3 nucleotides read TGCGCCAGCAGCTTGACCCCTCAGGTCCCCAGGGCCACAGATACGCAGTATTTT. Protein product: CASSLTPQVPRATDTQYF.